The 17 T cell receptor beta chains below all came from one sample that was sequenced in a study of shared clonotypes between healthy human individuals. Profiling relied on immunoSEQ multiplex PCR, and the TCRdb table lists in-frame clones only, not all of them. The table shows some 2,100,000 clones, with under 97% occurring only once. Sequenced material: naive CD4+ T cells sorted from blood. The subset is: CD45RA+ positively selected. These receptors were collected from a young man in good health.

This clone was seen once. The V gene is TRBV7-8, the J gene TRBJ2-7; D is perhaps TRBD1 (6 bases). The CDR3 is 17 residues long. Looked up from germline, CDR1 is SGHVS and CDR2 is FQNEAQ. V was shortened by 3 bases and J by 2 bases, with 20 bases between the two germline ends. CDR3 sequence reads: CASSFQPRDTITYEQYF. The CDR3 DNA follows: TGTGCCAGCAGCTTTCAACCCCGGGACACTATAACCTACGAGCAGTACTTC.

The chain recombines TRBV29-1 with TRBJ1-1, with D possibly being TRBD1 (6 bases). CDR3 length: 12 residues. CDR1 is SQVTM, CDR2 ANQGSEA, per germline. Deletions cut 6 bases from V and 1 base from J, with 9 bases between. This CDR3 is CSVGGANTEAFF. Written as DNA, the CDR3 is TGCAGCGTGGGGGGCGCGAACACTGAAGCTTTCTTT.

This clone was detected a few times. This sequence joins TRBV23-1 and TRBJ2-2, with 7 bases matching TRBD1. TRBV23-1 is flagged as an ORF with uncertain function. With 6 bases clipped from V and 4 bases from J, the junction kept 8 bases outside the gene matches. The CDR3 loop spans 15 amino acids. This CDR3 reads CASRKHRGCTGELFF. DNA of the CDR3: TGCGCCAGCAGAAAGCACAGGGGATGCACCGGGGAGCTGTTTTTT.

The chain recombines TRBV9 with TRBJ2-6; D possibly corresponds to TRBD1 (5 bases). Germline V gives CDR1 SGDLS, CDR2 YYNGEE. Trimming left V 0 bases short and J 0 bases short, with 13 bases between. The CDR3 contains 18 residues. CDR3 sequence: CASSVGGQLISGANVLTF. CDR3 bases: TGTGCCAGCAGCGTAGGAGGACAACTTATCTCTGGGGCCAACGTCCTGACTTTC.

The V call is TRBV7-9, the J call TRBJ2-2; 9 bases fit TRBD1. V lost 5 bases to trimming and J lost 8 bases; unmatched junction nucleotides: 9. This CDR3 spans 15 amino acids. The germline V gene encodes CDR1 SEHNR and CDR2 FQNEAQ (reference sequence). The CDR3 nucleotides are TGTGCCAGCAGCGTGCCGGGGACAGGGAAAGGGGAGCTGTTTTTT. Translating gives CASSVPGTGKGELFF. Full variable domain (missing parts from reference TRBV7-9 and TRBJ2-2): DTGVSQNPRHKITKRGQNVTFRCDPISEHNRLYWYRQTLGQGPEFLTYFQNEAQLEKSRLLSDRFSAERPKGSFSTLEIQRTEQGDSAMYLCASSVPGTGKGELFFGEGSRLTVL.

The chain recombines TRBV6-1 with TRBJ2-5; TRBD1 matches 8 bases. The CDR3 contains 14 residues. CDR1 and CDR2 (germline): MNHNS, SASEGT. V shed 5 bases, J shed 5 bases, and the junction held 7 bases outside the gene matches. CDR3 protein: CASSPQGAGETQYF. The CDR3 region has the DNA TGTGCCAGCAGTCCCCAGGGGGCAGGTGAGACCCAGTACTTC.

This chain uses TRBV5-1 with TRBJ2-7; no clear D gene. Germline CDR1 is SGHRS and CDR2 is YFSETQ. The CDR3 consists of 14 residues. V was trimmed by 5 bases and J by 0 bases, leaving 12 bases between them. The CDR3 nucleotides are TGCGCCAGCAGTACGATCCCTAGCTCCTACGAGCAGTACTTC. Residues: CASSTIPSSYEQYF.

The CDR3 DNA sequence: TGTGCCAGTAGAGGAGGGGGTAATTCACCCCTCCACTTT. It yields the protein CASRGGGNSPLHF. This rearrangement joins TRBV19 to TRBJ1-6; TRBD1 is a possible D gene (6 bases). CDR3 length equals 13 residues. Germline V gives CDR1 LNHDA, CDR2 SQIVND (reference sequence). V lost 6 bases and J lost 6, with 9 bases in between.

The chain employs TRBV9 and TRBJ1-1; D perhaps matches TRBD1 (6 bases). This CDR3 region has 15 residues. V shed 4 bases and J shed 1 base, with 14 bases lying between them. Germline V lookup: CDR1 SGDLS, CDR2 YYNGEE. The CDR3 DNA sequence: TGTGCCAGCAGCAGGTACGGACAGACGAACACTGAAGCTTTCTTT. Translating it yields CASSRYGQTNTEAFF.

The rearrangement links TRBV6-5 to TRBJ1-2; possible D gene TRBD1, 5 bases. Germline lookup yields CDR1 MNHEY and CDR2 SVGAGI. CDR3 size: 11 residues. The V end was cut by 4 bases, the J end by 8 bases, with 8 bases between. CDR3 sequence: CASSLGGGYTF. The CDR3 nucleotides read TGTGCCAGCAGTTTGGGGGGGGGCTACACCTTC.

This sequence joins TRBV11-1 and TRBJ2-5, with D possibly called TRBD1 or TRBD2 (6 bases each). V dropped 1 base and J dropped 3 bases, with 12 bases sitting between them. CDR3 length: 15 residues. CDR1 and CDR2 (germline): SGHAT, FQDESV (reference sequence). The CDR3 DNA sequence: TGTGCCAGCAGCTTAGGGGGGGCGAAGGAAGAGACCCAGTACTTC. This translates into CASSLGGAKEETQYF. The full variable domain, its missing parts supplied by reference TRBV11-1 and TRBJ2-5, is EAEVAQSPRYKITEKSQAVAFWCDPISGHATLYWYRQILGQGPELLVQFQDESVVDDSQLPKDRFSAERLKGVDSTLKIQPAELGDSAMYLCASSLGGAKEETQYFGPGTRLLVL.

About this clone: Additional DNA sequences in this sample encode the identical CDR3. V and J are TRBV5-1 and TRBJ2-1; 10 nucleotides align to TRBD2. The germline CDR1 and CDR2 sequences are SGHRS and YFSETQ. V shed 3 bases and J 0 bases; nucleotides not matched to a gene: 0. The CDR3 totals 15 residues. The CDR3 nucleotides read TGCGCCAGCAGCTCTAGCGGGAGCTCCTACAATGAGCAGTTCTTC. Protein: CASSSSGSSYNEQFF.

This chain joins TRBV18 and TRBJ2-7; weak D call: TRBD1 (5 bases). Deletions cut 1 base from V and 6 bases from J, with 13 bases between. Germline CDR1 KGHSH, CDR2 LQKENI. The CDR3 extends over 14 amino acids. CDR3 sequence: CASSPLAGYVEQYF. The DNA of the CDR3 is TGTGCCAGCTCACCACTGGCAGGGTATGTCGAGCAGTACTTC.

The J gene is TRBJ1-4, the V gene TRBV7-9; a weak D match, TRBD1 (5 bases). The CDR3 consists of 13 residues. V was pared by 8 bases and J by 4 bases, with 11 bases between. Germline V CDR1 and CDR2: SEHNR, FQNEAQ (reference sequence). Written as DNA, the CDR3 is TGTGCCAGCGGGACGACCAGTAATGAAAAACTGTTTTTT. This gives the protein CASGTTSNEKLFF.

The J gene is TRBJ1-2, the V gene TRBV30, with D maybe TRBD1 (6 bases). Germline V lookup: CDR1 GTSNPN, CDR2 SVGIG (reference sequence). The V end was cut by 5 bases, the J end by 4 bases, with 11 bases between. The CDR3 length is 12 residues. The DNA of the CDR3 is TGTGCCTGGTTACAGGGATTCTATGGCTACACCTTC. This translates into CAWLQGFYGYTF.

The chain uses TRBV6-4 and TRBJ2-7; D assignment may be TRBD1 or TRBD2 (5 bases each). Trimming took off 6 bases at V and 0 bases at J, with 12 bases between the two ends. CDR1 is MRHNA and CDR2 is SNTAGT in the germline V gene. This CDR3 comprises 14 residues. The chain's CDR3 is CASSPTGTSYEQYF. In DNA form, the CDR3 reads TGTGCCAGCAGCCCAACCGGGACCTCCTACGAGCAGTACTTC.

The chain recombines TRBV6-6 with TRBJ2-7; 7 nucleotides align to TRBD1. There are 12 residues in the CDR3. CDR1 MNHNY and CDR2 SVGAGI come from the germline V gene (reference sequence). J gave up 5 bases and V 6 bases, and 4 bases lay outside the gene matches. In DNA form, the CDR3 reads TGTGCCAGCAGACCCGACAGGGACGAGCAGTACTTC. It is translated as CASRPDRDEQYF.